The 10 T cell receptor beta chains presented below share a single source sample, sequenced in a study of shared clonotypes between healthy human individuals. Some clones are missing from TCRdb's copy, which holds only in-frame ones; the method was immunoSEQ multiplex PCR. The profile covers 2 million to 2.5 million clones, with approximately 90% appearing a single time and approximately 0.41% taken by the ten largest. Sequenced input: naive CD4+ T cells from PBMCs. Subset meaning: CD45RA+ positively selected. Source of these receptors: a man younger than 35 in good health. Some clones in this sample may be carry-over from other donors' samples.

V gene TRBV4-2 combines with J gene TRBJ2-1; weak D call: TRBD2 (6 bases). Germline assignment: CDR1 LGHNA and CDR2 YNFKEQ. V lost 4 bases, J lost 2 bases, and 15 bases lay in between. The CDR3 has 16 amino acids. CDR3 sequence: CASSPLAGTTYNEQFF. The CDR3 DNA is TGTGCCAGCAGCCCACTGGCGGGGACCACCTACAATGAGCAGTTCTTC.

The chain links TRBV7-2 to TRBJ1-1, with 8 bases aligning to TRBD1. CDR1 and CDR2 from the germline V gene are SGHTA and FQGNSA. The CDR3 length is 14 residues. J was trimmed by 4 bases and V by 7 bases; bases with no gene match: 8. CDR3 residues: CASTIIRGLTEAFF. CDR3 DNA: TGTGCCAGCACTATCATCAGGGGGCTCACTGAAGCTTTCTTT.

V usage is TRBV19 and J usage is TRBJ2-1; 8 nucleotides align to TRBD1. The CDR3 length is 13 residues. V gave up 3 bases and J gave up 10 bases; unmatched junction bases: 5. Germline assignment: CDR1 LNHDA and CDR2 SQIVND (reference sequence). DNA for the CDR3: TGTGCCAGTAGTATCGACAGGGGTGGCGAGCAGTTCTTC. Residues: CASSIDRGGEQFF.

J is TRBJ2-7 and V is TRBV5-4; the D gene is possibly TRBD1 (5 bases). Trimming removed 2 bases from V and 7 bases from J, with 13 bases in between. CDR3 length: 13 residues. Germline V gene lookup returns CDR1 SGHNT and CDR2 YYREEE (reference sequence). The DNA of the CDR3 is TGTGCCAGCAGCTTTGGGCAGGGTCGTGAGCAGTACTTC. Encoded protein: CASSFGQGREQYF.

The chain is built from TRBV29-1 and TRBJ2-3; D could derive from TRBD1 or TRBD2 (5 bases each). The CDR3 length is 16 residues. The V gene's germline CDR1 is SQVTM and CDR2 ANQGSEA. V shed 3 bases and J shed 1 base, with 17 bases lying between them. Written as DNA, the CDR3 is TGCAGCGTTGAGTCTGGGACGACTATTGGCACAGATACGCAGTATTTT. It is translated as CSVESGTTIGTDTQYF.

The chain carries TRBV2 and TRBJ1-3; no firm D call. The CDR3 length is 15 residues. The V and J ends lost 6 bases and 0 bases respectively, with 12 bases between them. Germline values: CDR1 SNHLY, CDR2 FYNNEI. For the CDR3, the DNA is TGTGCCAGCAGCCCCCAAGCGAGCTCTGGAAACACCATATATTTT. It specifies CASSPQASSGNTIYF.

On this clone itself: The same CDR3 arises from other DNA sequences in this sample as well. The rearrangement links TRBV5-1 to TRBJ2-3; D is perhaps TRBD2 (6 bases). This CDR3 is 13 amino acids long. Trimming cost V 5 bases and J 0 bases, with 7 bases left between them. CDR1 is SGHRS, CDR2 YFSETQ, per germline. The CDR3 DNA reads TGCGCCAGCAGTGCGGGGAGCACAGATACGCAGTATTTT. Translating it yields CASSAGSTDTQYF. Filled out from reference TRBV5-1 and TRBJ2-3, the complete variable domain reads KAGVTQTPRYLIKTRGQQVTLSCSPISGHRSVSWYQQTPGQGLQFLFEYFSETQRNKGNFPGRFSGRQFSNSRSEMNVSTLELGDSALYLCASSAGSTDTQYFGPGTRLTVL.

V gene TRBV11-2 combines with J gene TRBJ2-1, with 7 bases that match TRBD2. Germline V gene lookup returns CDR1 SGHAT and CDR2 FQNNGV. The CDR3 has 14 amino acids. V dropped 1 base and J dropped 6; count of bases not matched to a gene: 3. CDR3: CASSLVWEGNEQFF. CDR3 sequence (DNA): TGTGCCAGCAGCTTAGTTTGGGAGGGCAATGAGCAGTTCTTC.

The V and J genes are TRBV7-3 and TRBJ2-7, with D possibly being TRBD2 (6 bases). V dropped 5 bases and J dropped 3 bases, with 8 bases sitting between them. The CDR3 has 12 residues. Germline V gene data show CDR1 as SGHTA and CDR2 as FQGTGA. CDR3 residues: CASSATSYEQYF. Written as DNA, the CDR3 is TGTGCCAGCAGCGCGACTAGCTACGAGCAGTACTTC.

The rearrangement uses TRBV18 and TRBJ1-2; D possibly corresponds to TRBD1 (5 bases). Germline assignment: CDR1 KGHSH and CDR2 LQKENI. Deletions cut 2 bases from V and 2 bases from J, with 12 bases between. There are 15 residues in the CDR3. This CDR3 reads CASSPSLGENYGYTF. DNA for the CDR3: TGTGCCAGCTCACCAAGCCTGGGGGAGAACTATGGCTACACCTTC. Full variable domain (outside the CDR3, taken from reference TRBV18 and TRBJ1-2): NAGVMQNPRHLVRRRGQEARLRCSPMKGHSHVYWYRQLPEEGLKFMVYLQKENIIDESGMPKERFSAEFPKEGPSILRIQQVVRGDSAAYFCASSPSLGENYGYTFGSGTRLTVV.